The 15 T cell receptor beta chains listed next were all sequenced from one sample in a study of blood T cell repertoires in COVID-19. Profiling relied on immunoSEQ multiplex PCR, and the TCRdb table lists in-frame clones only, not all of them. The sample has 200,000 to 250,000 clones; around 90% are singletons. The sample was peripheral blood. The receptors were gathered from a man aged 55 to 69 with COVID-19, enrolled during active disease.

This rearrangement joins TRBV11-2 to TRBJ2-7; 13 bases match TRBD2. Losses at the gene ends were 3 bases for V and 4 bases for J; bases not matched to a gene: 6. Germline assignment: CDR1 SGHAT and CDR2 FQNNGV. The CDR3 covers 16 residues. The CDR3 spells CASSFPLAGGPYEQYF. The CDR3 nucleotides read TGTGCCAGCAGCTTCCCACTAGCGGGAGGGCCATACGAGCAGTACTTC. Together with reference TRBV11-2 and TRBJ2-7, the CDR3 gives the full variable domain: EAGVAQSPRYKIIEKRQSVAFWCNPISGHATLYWYQQILGQGPKLLIQFQNNGVVDDSQLPKDRFSAERLKGVDSTLKIQPAKLEDSAVYLCASSFPLAGGPYEQYFGPGTRLTVT.

The V call is TRBV24-1, the J call TRBJ2-3, with 10 bases that match TRBD1. The CDR3 extends over 14 amino acids. Trimming cost V 3 bases and J 4 bases; bases outside gene matches: 0. The germline V gene has CDR1 KGHDR and CDR2 SFDVKD. CDR3 protein: CATSDGTGADTQYF. The CDR3 nucleotides read TGTGCCACCAGTGATGGGACAGGGGCAGATACGCAGTATTTT.

This chain uses TRBV3-1 (or the pseudogene TRBV3-2) with TRBJ2-5; 12 bases line up with TRBD2. The CDR3 totals 16 residues. V trimming: 0 bases; J trimming: 4 bases; junction bases outside the gene matches: 3. CDR1 is LGHDT and CDR2 is YNNKEL in the germline V gene (reference sequence). CDR3: CASSQDPSGGAETQYF. CDR3 nucleotide sequence: TGTGCCAGCAGCCAAGACCCTAGCGGGGGGGCAGAGACCCAGTACTTC.

CDR3: CARSPRDRGENEQYF. Here the CDR3 DNA reads TGTGCCAGAAGCCCCCGGGACAGGGGGGAAAACGAGCAGTACTTC. This chain connects TRBV5-3 to TRBJ2-7; 11 nucleotides match TRBD1. TRBV5-3 counts as an open reading frame of uncertain function. The CDR3 consists of 15 residues. Trimming took 4 bases from V and 5 from J; bases not matched to a gene: 8.

This clone was seen only once. The chain combines TRBV7-3 with TRBJ1-2; 8 bases align to TRBD1. After removal of 3 bases from V and 8 bases from J, the junction contained 5 bases not matched to a gene. The CDR3 runs to 13 residues. Germline-derived CDR1 and CDR2 are SGHTA and FQGTGA. CDR3: CASSFQGARGYTF. DNA of the CDR3: TGTGCCAGCAGCTTTCAGGGGGCGCGGGGCTACACCTTC. Looking up the rest from reference TRBV7-3 and TRBJ1-2 gives the full variable domain: GAGVSQTPSNKVTEKGKYVELRCDPISGHTALYWYRQSLGQGPEFLIYFQGTGAADDSGLPNDRFFAVRPEGSVSTLKIQRTERGDSAVYLCASSFQGARGYTFGSGTRLTVV.

The CDR3 coding sequence is TGTGCCAGCAGTTCAGGGATCTACGAGCAGTACTTC. Amino acids: CASSSGIYEQYF. The chain combines TRBV28 with TRBJ2-7, with D possibly matching TRBD1 (5 bases). V shed 4 bases and J shed 3 bases, with 7 bases lying between them. The germline V gene encodes CDR1 MDHEN and CDR2 SYDVKM. There are 12 residues in the CDR3.

This chain links TRBV5-1 with TRBJ2-7, with TRBD2 identical over 7 bases. This CDR3 comprises 14 residues. Trimming cost V 0 bases and J 3 bases; bases outside gene matches: 3. CDR1 is SGHRS and CDR2 is YFSETQ in the germline V gene. The CDR3 DNA is TGCGCCAGCAGCTTGGAACCTAGCGGCTACGAGCAGTACTTC. Its protein product is CASSLEPSGYEQYF.

The J gene is TRBJ2-1, the V gene TRBV20-1, with D uncertain. The CDR3 extends over 11 amino acids. The germline V gene has CDR1 DFQATT and CDR2 SNEGSKA (reference sequence). Trimming removed 3 bases at V and 10 bases at J, with 10 bases between. The CDR3 sequence is CSASSGREQFF. The CDR3 DNA reads TGCAGTGCTAGTTCAGGAAGGGAGCAGTTCTTC.

V is TRBV4-1 and J is TRBJ1-4, with TRBD1 as a possible D gene (6 bases). The V and J ends lost 4 bases and 0 bases respectively, with 15 bases between them. The length of the CDR3 is 17 residues. The germline V gene has CDR1 MGHRA and CDR2 YSYEKL. CDR3 nucleotide sequence: TGCGCCAGCAGCCTTTCCCTGGGGGCCCCAACTAATGAAAAACTGTTTTTT. Translated: CASSLSLGAPTNEKLFF.

This chain links TRBV5-6 with TRBJ2-3; the match to TRBD2 covers 13 bases. This CDR3 is built from 16 residues. The ends lost 5 bases at V and 4 bases at J; junction bases unmatched: 7. Looked up from germline, CDR1 is SGHDT and CDR2 is YYEEEE. The CDR3 DNA reads as TGTGCCAGCAGGTTGCGACTAGCGGGGGGCCCAGATACGCAGTATTTT. Its translation: CASRLRLAGGPDTQYF.

On this clone: Relative to the germline gene, one junction end is altered; a read error may explain this. This rearrangement joins TRBV15 to TRBJ2-7, with D perhaps matching TRBD2 (6 bases). Looked up from germline, CDR1 is LNHNV and CDR2 is YYDKDF (reference sequence). The CDR3 totals 12 residues. The DNA for the CDR3 is TGTGCCACCAGCCGGGTAGGCAGGAGGGTGGACTTC. Translated, it gives CATSRVGRRVDF.

The V and J genes are TRBV19 and TRBJ1-2; 7 nucleotides align to TRBD1. The V gene's germline CDR1 is LNHDA and CDR2 SQIVND (reference sequence). The J segment lost 8 bases and the V segment lost 4 bases, leaving 16 bases of the junction unmatched. The CDR3 covers 16 residues. Here the CDR3 DNA reads TGTGCCAGTAGTACCGGGACAGCCAGCCTCAGGGTCGGCTACACCTTC. This gives the protein CASSTGTASLRVGYTF.

J is TRBJ2-1 and V is TRBV18, with 8 bases that match TRBD2. J was trimmed by 6 bases and V by 3 bases; bases with no gene match: 10. This CDR3 contains 16 residues. Germline lookup yields CDR1 KGHSH and CDR2 LQKENI. In DNA form, the CDR3 reads TGTGCCAGCTCACCGGGCGGGGGGTCATATGTCAATGAGCAGTTCTTC. Translation gives CASSPGGGSYVNEQFF.

The V and J genes are TRBV7-2 and TRBJ1-2, with 9 bases lining up with TRBD1. Germline V gives CDR1 SGHTA, CDR2 FQGNSA. The CDR3 loop spans 13 amino acids. V lost 5 bases to trimming and J lost 6 bases; unmatched junction nucleotides: 4. The CDR3 loop is CASSAGTGNGYTF. The CDR3 bases are TGTGCCAGCAGCGCCGGGACAGGGAATGGCTACACCTTC.

This clone was counted between two and nine times. The chain joins TRBV3-1 (or the pseudogene TRBV3-2) to TRBJ1-5; 7 bases align to TRBD1. J was trimmed by 5 bases and V by 2 bases; bases with no gene match: 9. There are 16 residues in the CDR3. Germline V gene sequence: CDR1 LGHDT, CDR2 YNNKEL (reference sequence). CDR3 sequence (DNA): TGTGCCAGCAGCCAAATAAGGGACAGTGGGGATCAGCCCCAGCATTTT. It encodes CASSQIRDSGDQPQHF.